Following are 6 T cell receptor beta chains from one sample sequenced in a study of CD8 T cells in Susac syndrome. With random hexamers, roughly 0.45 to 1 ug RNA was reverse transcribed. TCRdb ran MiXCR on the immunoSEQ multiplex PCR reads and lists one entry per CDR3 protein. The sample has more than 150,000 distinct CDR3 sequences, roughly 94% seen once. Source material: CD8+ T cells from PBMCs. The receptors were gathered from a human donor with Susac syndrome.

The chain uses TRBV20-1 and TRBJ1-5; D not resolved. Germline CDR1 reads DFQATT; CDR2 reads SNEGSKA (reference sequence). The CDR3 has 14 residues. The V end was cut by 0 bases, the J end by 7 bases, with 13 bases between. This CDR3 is CSARDSRTYQPQHF. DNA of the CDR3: TGCAGTGCTAGAGATAGCAGGACGTACCAGCCCCAGCATTTT.

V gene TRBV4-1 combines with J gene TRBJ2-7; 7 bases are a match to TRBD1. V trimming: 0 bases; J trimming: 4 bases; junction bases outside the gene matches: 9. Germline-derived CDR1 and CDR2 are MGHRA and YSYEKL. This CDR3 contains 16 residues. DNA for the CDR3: TGCGCCAGCAGCCAAGATCTCGGAGTCAGGGGGTACGAGCAGTACTTC. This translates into CASSQDLGVRGYEQYF.

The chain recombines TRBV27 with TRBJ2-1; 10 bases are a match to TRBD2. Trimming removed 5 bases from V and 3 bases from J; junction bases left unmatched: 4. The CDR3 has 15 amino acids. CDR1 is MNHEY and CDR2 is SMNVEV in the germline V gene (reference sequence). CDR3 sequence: CASSPGLANYNEQFF. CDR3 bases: TGTGCCAGCAGTCCGGGACTAGCGAACTACAATGAGCAGTTCTTC.

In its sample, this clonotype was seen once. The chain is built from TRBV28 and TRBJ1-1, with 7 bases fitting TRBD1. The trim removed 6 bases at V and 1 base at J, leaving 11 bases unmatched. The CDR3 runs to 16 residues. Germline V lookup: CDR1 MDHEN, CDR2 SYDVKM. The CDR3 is CASSTLDRVTNTEAFF. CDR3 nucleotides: TGTGCCAGCAGCACCTTAGACAGGGTAACGAACACTGAAGCTTTCTTT.

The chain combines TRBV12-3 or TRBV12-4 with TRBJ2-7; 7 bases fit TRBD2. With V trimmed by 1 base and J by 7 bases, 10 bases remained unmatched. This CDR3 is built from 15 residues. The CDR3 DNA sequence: TGTGCCAGCAGTTTAGTTGGGGGAGGGCCGGGTGAGCAGTACTTC. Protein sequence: CASSLVGGGPGEQYF.

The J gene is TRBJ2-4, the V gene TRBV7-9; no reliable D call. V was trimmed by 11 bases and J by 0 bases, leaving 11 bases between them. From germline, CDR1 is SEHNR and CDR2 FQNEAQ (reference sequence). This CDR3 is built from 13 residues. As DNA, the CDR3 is TGTGCCGGCGCCACACTAGCCAAAAACATTCAGTACTTC. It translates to CAGATLAKNIQYF.